This record looks at one T cell receptor beta chain sequence and its context. Its antigen is not known. It was with 60 Vbeta and 13 Jbeta primers that the PCR ran. TCRdb keeps only in-frame clones here, not all; method: immunoSEQ multiplex PCR. The sample holds approximately 130,000 clones, roughly 70% seen once. This sample is drawn from a study of cytomegalovirus exposure and HLA in healthy donors. Study observations and caveats: The study labeled more than 150 TCR beta chains cytomegalovirus-associated. An observed cluster of highly shared sequence variants was recorded as a likely sequencing artifact. Within an earlier analysis, most TCR beta V segments proved productive either about 87% or about 30% of the time.

The sample taken for sequencing was PBMCs. The TCR was taken from a woman aged 40 to 50 in good health and CMV-seropositive.

CDR3 loop: CASSLSGGQNEAFF. For the CDR3, the DNA is TGTGCCAGCAGTTTATCTGGGGGACAGAATGAAGCTTTCTTT. The chain has TRBV27 and TRBJ1-1, with TRBD1 matching 7 bases. This CDR3 spans 14 amino acids. CDR1 MNHEY and CDR2 SMNVEV come from the germline V gene (reference sequence). Germline trimming cut 0 bases from V and 7 bases from J; bases unmatched to any gene: 5.